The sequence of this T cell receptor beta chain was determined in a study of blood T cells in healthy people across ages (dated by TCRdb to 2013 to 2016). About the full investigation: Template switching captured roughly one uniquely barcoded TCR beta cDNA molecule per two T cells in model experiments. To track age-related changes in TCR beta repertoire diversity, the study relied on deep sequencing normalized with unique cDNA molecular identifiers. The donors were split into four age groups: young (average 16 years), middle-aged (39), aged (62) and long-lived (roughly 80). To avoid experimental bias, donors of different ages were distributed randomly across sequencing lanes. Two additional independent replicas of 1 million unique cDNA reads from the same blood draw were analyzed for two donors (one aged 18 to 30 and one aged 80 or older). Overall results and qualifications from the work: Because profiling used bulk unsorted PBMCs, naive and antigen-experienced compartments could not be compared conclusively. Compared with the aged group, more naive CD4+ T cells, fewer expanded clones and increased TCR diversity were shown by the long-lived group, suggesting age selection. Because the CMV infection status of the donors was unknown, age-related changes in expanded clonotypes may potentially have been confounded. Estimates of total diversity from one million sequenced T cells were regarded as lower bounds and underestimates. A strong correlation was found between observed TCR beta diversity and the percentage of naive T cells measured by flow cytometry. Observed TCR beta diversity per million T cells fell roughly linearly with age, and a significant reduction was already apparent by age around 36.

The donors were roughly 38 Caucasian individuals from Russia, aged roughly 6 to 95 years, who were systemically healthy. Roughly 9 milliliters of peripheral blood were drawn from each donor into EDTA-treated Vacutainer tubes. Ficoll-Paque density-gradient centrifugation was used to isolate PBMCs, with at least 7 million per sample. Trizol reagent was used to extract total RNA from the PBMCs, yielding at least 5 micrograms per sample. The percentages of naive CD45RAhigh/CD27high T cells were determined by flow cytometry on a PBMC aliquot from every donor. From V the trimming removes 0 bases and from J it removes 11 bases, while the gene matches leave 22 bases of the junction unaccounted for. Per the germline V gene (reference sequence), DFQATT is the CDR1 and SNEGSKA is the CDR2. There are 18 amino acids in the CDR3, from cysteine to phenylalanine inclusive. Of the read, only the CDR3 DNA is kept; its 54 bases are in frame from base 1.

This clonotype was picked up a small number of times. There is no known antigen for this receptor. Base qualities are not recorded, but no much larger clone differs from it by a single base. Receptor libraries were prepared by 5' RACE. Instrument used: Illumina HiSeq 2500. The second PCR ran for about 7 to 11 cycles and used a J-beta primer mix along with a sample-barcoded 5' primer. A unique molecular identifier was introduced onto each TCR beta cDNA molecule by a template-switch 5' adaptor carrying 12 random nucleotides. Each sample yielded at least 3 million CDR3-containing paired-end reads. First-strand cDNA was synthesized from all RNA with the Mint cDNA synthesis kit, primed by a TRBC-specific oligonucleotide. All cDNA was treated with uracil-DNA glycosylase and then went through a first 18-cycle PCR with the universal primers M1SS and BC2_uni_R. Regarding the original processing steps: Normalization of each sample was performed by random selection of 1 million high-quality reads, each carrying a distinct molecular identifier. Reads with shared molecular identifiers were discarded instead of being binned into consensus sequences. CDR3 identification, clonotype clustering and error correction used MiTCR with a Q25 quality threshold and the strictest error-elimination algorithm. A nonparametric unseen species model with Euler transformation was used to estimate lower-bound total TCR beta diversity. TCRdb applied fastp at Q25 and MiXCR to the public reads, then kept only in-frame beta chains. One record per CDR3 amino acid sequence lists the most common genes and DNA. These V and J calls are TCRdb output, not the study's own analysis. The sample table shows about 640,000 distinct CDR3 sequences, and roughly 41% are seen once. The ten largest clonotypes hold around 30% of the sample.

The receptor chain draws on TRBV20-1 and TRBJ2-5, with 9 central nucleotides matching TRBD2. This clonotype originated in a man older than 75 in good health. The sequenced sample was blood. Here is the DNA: TGCAGTGCTAGAGATTTGGGGCTAGCGGGACTCGGTGGAATAGGGCAGTACTTC. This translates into CSARDLGLAGLGGIGQYF.